The 18 T cell receptor beta chains below all came from one sample that was sequenced in a study of blood T cell repertoires in COVID-19. Sequencing used immunoSEQ multiplex PCR; TCRdb keeps in-frame clones, though not all of them. The table lists about 190,000 clones, over 75% of them singletons, with around 6.9% in the top ten. Sample: peripheral blood. The receptors shown here come from an older man with COVID-19, enrolled during active disease.

The chain is built from TRBV7-3 and TRBJ2-3, with TRBD1 identical over 7 bases. The CDR3 runs 16 residues. With 5 bases clipped from V and 1 base from J, the junction kept 9 bases outside the gene matches. Germline assignment: CDR1 SGHTA and CDR2 FQGTGA. CDR3 residues: CASSPMVGGGTDTQYF. The CDR3, as DNA: TGTGCCAGCAGCCCCATGGTAGGGGGCGGCACAGATACGCAGTATTTT.

The rearrangement links TRBV27 to TRBJ1-4, with a tentative D call TRBD1 (6 bases). Per germline, CDR1 MNHEY and CDR2 SMNVEV (reference sequence). Trimming took off 3 bases at V and 7 bases at J, with 12 bases between the two ends. The CDR3 contains 14 residues. The CDR3 reads CASSFNGGGEKLFF. The CDR3 coding sequence is TGTGCCAGCAGTTTCAATGGGGGCGGTGAAAAACTGTTTTTT.

This clone was seen more than once but under ten times. The chain couples TRBV27 to TRBJ1-6; D ambiguous. In germline, CDR1 is MNHEY, CDR2 SMNVEV (reference sequence). This CDR3 spans 14 amino acids. V lost 3 bases and J 6 bases, leaving 9 bases between the germline ends. In nucleotides, the CDR3 is TGTGCCAGCAGTTTTCAGGCGGGTAATTCACCCCTCCACTTT. Translated, it gives CASSFQAGNSPLHF.

This clone was counted between two and nine times. The chain links TRBV6-1 to TRBJ1-3; D perhaps matches TRBD1 (5 bases). The V gene lost 4 bases and the J gene lost 0 bases, with 22 bases spanning the gap. CDR1 MNHNS and CDR2 SASEGT come from the germline V gene. This CDR3 region has 19 residues. CDR3 coding DNA: TGTGCCAGCAGTGGGAGAGGCGGGGGAAATACCAGCTCTGGAAACACCATATATTTT. This translates into CASSGRGGGNTSSGNTIYF.

The chain combines TRBV2 with TRBJ1-1; D unresolved. The V gene lost 6 bases and the J gene lost 4 bases, with 12 bases spanning the gap. Germline V gene data show CDR1 as SNHLY and CDR2 as FYNNEI. This CDR3 is 13 amino acids long. The CDR3 protein is CASSSEAGTEAFF. DNA for the CDR3: TGTGCCAGCAGCTCTGAGGCGGGCACTGAAGCTTTCTTT.

The chain links TRBV18 to TRBJ2-3; 9 nucleotides match TRBD1. Germline V CDR1 and CDR2: KGHSH, LQKENI. V lost 0 bases and J lost 5; bases outside the gene matches: 6. The CDR3 has 16 residues. The CDR3 coding sequence is TGTGCCAGCTCACCACCGCGGGGGACAGGGTTAGATACGCAGTATTTT. It translates to CASSPPRGTGLDTQYF.

This clone has a count of ten or more. The rearrangement joins TRBV4-2 to TRBJ2-6, with TRBD1 as a possible D gene (6 bases). Trimming took 4 bases from V and 2 from J, leaving 9 bases between them. CDR3 length equals 15 residues. Germline V gene sequence: CDR1 LGHNA, CDR2 YNFKEQ. CDR3: CASSLTGTGANVLTF. The DNA for the CDR3 is TGTGCCAGCAGCCTAACAGGGACTGGGGCCAACGTCCTGACTTTC.

This clone was recorded once. The chain employs TRBV5-1 and TRBJ1-5; D perhaps matches TRBD1 (5 bases). The CDR3 loop spans 15 amino acids. Germline CDR1 reads SGHRS; CDR2 reads YFSETQ. V shed 5 bases and J shed 4 bases, with 16 bases lying between them. In DNA form, the CDR3 reads TGCGCCAGCAGTCCCGGGGTGGAGGGGAATCAGCCCCAGCATTTT. This gives the protein CASSPGVEGNQPQHF.

This chain connects TRBV19 to TRBJ1-5; D is possibly TRBD1 (5 bases). The CDR3 sequence is 14 residues long. Trimming removed 3 bases at V and 4 bases at J, with 10 bases between. Germline values: CDR1 LNHDA, CDR2 SQIVND (reference sequence). CDR3 amino acids: CASSIRQGNQPQHF. DNA for the CDR3: TGTGCCAGTAGTATCCGTCAGGGTAATCAGCCCCAGCATTTT.

V gene TRBV28 combines with J gene TRBJ1-1; no clear D gene. The V gene lost 1 base and the J gene lost 2 bases, with 5 bases spanning the gap. The CDR3 runs 13 residues. Per the germline V gene, CDR1 is MDHEN and CDR2 is SYDVKM. The CDR3 bases are TGTGCCAGCAGTTTATCTCTAAACACTGAAGCTTTCTTT. Encoded protein: CASSLSLNTEAFF.

This chain connects TRBV4-2 to TRBJ1-1, with 7 bases lining up with TRBD1. The CDR3 covers 13 residues. From germline, CDR1 is LGHNA and CDR2 YNFKEQ. The V gene end was trimmed by 0 bases and the J gene end by 10 bases; junction bases not matched to a gene: 5. The CDR3: CASSQETGAGAFF. CDR3 DNA: TGTGCCAGCAGCCAAGAAACAGGGGCAGGAGCTTTCTTT.

The genes are TRBV5-4 and TRBJ2-3, with 12 bases lining up with TRBD2. The CDR3 consists of 15 residues. The germline V gene has CDR1 SGHNT and CDR2 YYREEE (reference sequence). V lost 4 bases, J lost 5 bases, and 5 bases stayed unmatched. The CDR3 sequence: CASSPLAGGGDTQYF. Here the CDR3 DNA reads TGTGCCAGCAGCCCACTAGCGGGGGGTGGAGATACGCAGTATTTT.

The chain combines TRBV27 with TRBJ2-1; 8 bases map to TRBD1. The CDR3 is 13 amino acids. After removal of 3 bases from V and 8 bases from J, the junction contained 3 bases not matched to a gene. Germline V gene lookup returns CDR1 MNHEY and CDR2 SMNVEV (reference sequence). The DNA for the CDR3 is TGTGCCAGCAGTTTCACGGACAGGGATGAGCAGTTCTTC. This encodes CASSFTDRDEQFF.

The rearrangement uses TRBV4-1 and TRBJ1-2, with a possible D match to TRBD1 (6 bases). Trimming stripped 0 bases from V and 7 bases from J, with 18 bases between. The V gene's germline CDR1 is MGHRA and CDR2 YSYEKL. The CDR3 loop spans 16 amino acids. The CDR3 region has the DNA TGCGCCAGCAGCCAAGACCCAGGAGCGGGGGGCCTTGGCTACACCTTC. It is translated as CASSQDPGAGGLGYTF.

The V gene is TRBV18, the J gene TRBJ1-3; tentatively, D is TRBD1 (5 bases). Deletions cut 1 base from V and 4 bases from J, with 17 bases between. The CDR3 length is 17 residues. The germline gives CDR1 KGHSH, CDR2 LQKENI. The CDR3 protein is CASSPQGASSQGNTIYF. The CDR3 nucleotides read TGTGCCAGCTCACCACAAGGGGCCTCCTCTCAGGGAAACACCATATATTTT.

The chain is built from TRBV19 and TRBJ1-5; 9 bases line up with TRBD1. The V and J ends lost 5 bases and 4 bases, in that order; junction bases with no gene match: 9. This CDR3 spans 16 amino acids. Germline-derived CDR1 and CDR2 are LNHDA and SQIVND (reference sequence). In DNA form, the CDR3 reads TGTGCCAGTAGTCCCCGCCGGGACAGGGTAAATCAGCCCCAGCATTTT. Its protein product is CASSPRRDRVNQPQHF.

The gene calls are TRBV3-1 (or the pseudogene TRBV3-2) and TRBJ1-1; D is unclear. The CDR3 length is 14 residues. V lost 3 bases and J lost 4, with 12 bases in between. Germline CDR1 is LGHDT and CDR2 is YNNKEL (reference sequence). CDR3 region: CASSHDGEGTEAFF. As DNA, the CDR3 is TGTGCCAGCAGCCATGACGGGGAGGGCACTGAAGCTTTCTTT.

V and J are TRBV6-5 and TRBJ1-1; no clear D gene. V lost 8 bases, J lost 5 bases, and 15 bases lay in between. Germline-derived CDR1 and CDR2 are MNHEY and SVGAGI. This CDR3 region has 13 residues. The CDR3 nucleotides are TGTGCCAGCTTCCGAACCCGCGGTACTGAAGCTTTCTTT. Amino acid sequence: CASFRTRGTEAFF.